The 20 T cell receptor beta chains presented below share a single source sample, sequenced in a study of blood T cell repertoires in COVID-19. The repertoire was sequenced with immunoSEQ multiplex PCR; TCRdb's copy has only in-frame clones and lacks some. The sample comprises under 300,000 clones, approximately 86% of which are singletons, and under 5.5% rests with the top ten. Sequenced material: peripheral blood. These receptors were collected from a woman over 75 with active or convalescent COVID-19.

This clone was observed a few times. V gene TRBV5-1 combines with J gene TRBJ2-5; possibly TRBD1 for D (5 bases). Germline lookup yields CDR1 SGHRS and CDR2 YFSETQ. The CDR3 contains 14 residues. Trimming pared 5 bases from V and 2 bases from J, leaving 13 bases between. The CDR3 bases are TGCGCCAGCAGAGCGCAAGGGGCTCAAGAGACCCAGTACTTC. Protein sequence: CASRAQGAQETQYF. Full variable domain (outside the CDR3, taken from reference TRBV5-1 and TRBJ2-5): KAGVTQTPRYLIKTRGQQVTLSCSPISGHRSVSWYQQTPGQGLQFLFEYFSETQRNKGNFPGRFSGRQFSNSRSEMNVSTLELGDSALYLCASRAQGAQETQYFGPGTRLLVL.

This rearrangement joins TRBV28 to TRBJ2-6; D remains unclear. Germline lookup yields CDR1 MDHEN and CDR2 SYDVKM. CDR3 length: 16 amino acids. Trimming pared 2 bases from V and 0 bases from J, leaving 8 bases between. The CDR3 DNA reads as TGTGCCAGCAGTTTACTCCCTACCTCTGGGGCCAACGTCCTGACTTTC. Protein sequence: CASSLLPTSGANVLTF. The whole variable domain, filled in from reference TRBV28 and TRBJ2-6, reads DVKVTQSSRYLVKRTGEKVFLECVQDMDHENMFWYRQDPGLGLRLIYFSYDVKMKEKGDIPEGYSVSREKKERFSLILESASTNQTSMYLCASSLLPTSGANVLTFGAGSRLTVL.

The V and J genes are TRBV6-6 and TRBJ2-2, with D uncertain. The CDR3 length is 13 residues. The germline CDR1 and CDR2 sequences are MNHNY and SVGAGI (reference sequence). The V end lost 4 bases, the J end lost 7 bases, and 10 bases lay between the germline ends. CDR3 coding DNA: TGTGCCAGCAGTTCCTGGGCTGGCGGGGAGCTGTTTTTT. It is translated as CASSSWAGGELFF.

The chain uses TRBV28 and TRBJ1-2; perhaps TRBD1 as D (6 bases). The germline V and J ends were trimmed by 5 bases and 3 bases, with 13 bases remaining between them. Germline values: CDR1 MDHEN, CDR2 SYDVKM. There are 14 residues in the CDR3. In DNA form, the CDR3 reads TGTGCCAGCAGTACAAGCAGGGGTCACTATGGCTACACCTTC. This translates into CASSTSRGHYGYTF.

This clone has just one count. The rearrangement joins TRBV28 to TRBJ2-2; TRBD1 might be the D (6 bases). Trimming pared 7 bases from V and 3 bases from J, leaving 18 bases between. Germline V CDR1 and CDR2: MDHEN, SYDVKM. The CDR3 is made up of 16 amino acids. The CDR3 region has the DNA TGTGCCAGCACTGCACAGGACAGCCTTTACACCGGGGAGCTGTTTTTT. Translation: CASTAQDSLYTGELFF.

The gene calls are TRBV7-9 and TRBJ1-3, with 7 positions matching TRBD1. The CDR3 consists of 16 residues. Germline V gene lookup returns CDR1 SEHNR and CDR2 FQNEAQ (reference sequence). The V and J ends lost 1 base and 7 bases, in that order; junction bases with no gene match: 10. The CDR3 loop is CASSLGDSRNPNTIYF. CDR3 in DNA: TGTGCCAGCAGCTTAGGGGACAGTCGGAACCCCAACACCATATATTTT. Full variable domain (outside the CDR3, taken from reference TRBV7-9 and TRBJ1-3): DTGVSQNPRHKITKRGQNVTFRCDPISEHNRLYWYRQTLGQGPEFLTYFQNEAQLEKSRLLSDRFSAERPKGSFSTLEIQRTEQGDSAMYLCASSLGDSRNPNTIYFGEGSWLTVV.

The chain has TRBV5-6 and TRBJ1-5; maybe TRBD1 (6 bases). V lost 3 bases and J lost 7, with 14 bases in between. This CDR3 has 14 amino acids. Germline CDR1 reads SGHDT; CDR2 reads YYEEEE. CDR3 DNA: TGTGCCAGCAGCTCCACAACAGGGAAACAGCCCCAGCATTTT. It codes for CASSSTTGKQPQHF.

The CDR3, as DNA: TGTGCCAGCAGCTTAGGTCTTGGTGGGGCGGCGTACAATGAGCAGTTCTTC. Translated: CASSLGLGGAAYNEQFF. The chain combines TRBV11-3 with TRBJ2-1; D may be TRBD1 (5 bases). CDR3 length: 17 residues. In germline, CDR1 is SGHNT, CDR2 YENEEA. The germline V and J ends were trimmed by 1 base and 4 bases, with 17 bases remaining between them.

The chain combines TRBV2 with TRBJ2-1, with TRBD2 matching 13 bases. CDR1 and CDR2 from the germline V gene are SNHLY and FYNNEI. V lost 6 bases, J lost 7 bases, and 3 bases stayed unmatched. The CDR3 contains 14 residues. The CDR3 region is CASRGTSGVNEQFF. CDR3 DNA sequence: TGTGCCAGCAGAGGGACTAGCGGGGTTAATGAGCAGTTCTTC.

The V and J genes are TRBV5-4 and TRBJ2-3; tentative D call: TRBD2 (6 bases). CDR3 size: 16 residues. V lost 3 bases and J 0 bases, leaving 14 bases between the germline ends. The germline CDR1 and CDR2 sequences are SGHNT and YYREEE (reference sequence). This CDR3 is CASSSMASASTDTQYF. In DNA form, the CDR3 reads TGTGCCAGCAGCTCCATGGCTAGCGCTAGCACAGATACGCAGTATTTT.

This chain links TRBV10-2 with TRBJ1-2; D gene uncertain. Per germline, CDR1 WSHSY and CDR2 SAAADI. V dropped 0 bases and J dropped 1 base, with 9 bases sitting between them. CDR3 length equals 15 residues. The chain's CDR3 is CASSESRVLNYGYTF. CDR3 coding DNA: TGCGCCAGCAGTGAGTCGCGGGTCCTTAACTATGGCTACACCTTC.

V gene TRBV12-3 or TRBV12-4 combines with J gene TRBJ1-1; D is unclear. The V and J ends lost 6 bases and 7 bases respectively, with 15 bases between them. The CDR3 contains 13 residues. In DNA, the CDR3 is TGTGCCAGCAGCTCAACGTCGAGTGGTGAAGCTTTCTTT. Its protein is CASSSTSSGEAFF.

V and J are TRBV3-1 (or the pseudogene TRBV3-2) and TRBJ1-2; TRBD1 might be the D (6 bases). The ends were cut back, 1 base at V and 3 bases at J, with 9 bases in the middle. Germline lookup yields CDR1 LGHDT and CDR2 YNNKEL (reference sequence). The CDR3 is 14 residues long. CDR3 nucleotide sequence: TGTGCCAGCAGCCAAGGGAACAGGGACTATGGCTACACCTTC. Translating gives CASSQGNRDYGYTF.

V and J are TRBV18 and TRBJ2-7; D may be TRBD1 (6 bases). This CDR3 is built from 15 residues. Germline V gives CDR1 KGHSH, CDR2 LQKENI. V was clipped by 1 base and J by 6 bases, with 16 bases between them. CDR3 nucleotide sequence: TGTGCCAGCTCACCACAACGGGACAACGTCCGCGAGCAGTACTTC. It yields the protein CASSPQRDNVREQYF.

The rearrangement joins TRBV10-3 to TRBJ1-2; 7 nucleotides align to TRBD1. Germline lookup yields CDR1 ENHRY and CDR2 SYGVKD. The CDR3 totals 14 residues. V lost 9 bases to trimming and J lost 4 bases; unmatched junction nucleotides: 11. DNA of the CDR3: TGTGCCATTACGACAGGGCCTACCGGCTATGGCTACACCTTC. Translating it yields CAITTGPTGYGYTF.

This chain links TRBV27 with TRBJ2-7; TRBD1 matches 9 bases. The CDR3 is 15 amino acids. CDR1 is MNHEY and CDR2 is SMNVEV in the germline V gene (reference sequence). Unmatched junction bases numbered 6, after V lost 2 bases and J lost 4 bases. The CDR3 sequence: CASSLQGTGHYEQYF. The DNA for the CDR3 is TGTGCCAGCAGTTTACAGGGGACAGGGCATTACGAGCAGTACTTC.

V usage is TRBV5-4 and J usage is TRBJ1-6; perhaps TRBD1 as D (5 bases). This CDR3 is 16 amino acids long. Germline values: CDR1 SGHNT, CDR2 YYREEE (reference sequence). Trimming stripped 0 bases from V and 4 bases from J, with 11 bases between. For the CDR3, the DNA is TGTGCCAGCAGCTTGGGACAGCCGACTTATAATTCACCCCTCCACTTT. It is translated as CASSLGQPTYNSPLHF. The entire variable domain, with the rest obtained from reference TRBV5-4 and TRBJ1-6, is as follows: ETGVTQSPTHLIKTRGQQVTLRCSSQSGHNTVSWYQQALGQGPQFIFQYYREEENGRGNFPPRFSGLQFPNYSSELNVNALELDDSALYLCASSLGQPTYNSPLHFGNGTRLTVT.

In the case of this clone: This specimen includes other DNA sequences encoding the same CDR3. The CDR3 bases are TGTGCCAGCAGTTTCTCCAGCAATCAGCCCCAGCATTTT. Encoded protein: CASSFSSNQPQHF. The chain couples TRBV12-3 or TRBV12-4 to TRBJ1-5; D ambiguous. With 3 bases removed from V and 1 base from J, the gap between germline ends came to 4 bases. This CDR3 has 13 amino acids.

V and J are TRBV6-5 and TRBJ1-4, with D unclear. Germline values: CDR1 MNHEY, CDR2 SVGAGI. The CDR3 is 15 residues long. Trimming pared 2 bases from V and 7 bases from J, leaving 14 bases between. The chain's CDR3 is CASSYPQPPIEKLFF. The CDR3 DNA reads as TGTGCCAGCAGTTACCCCCAACCCCCTATTGAAAAACTGTTTTTT.

With regard to this clone: This sample also contains other DNA sequences that code for the same CDR3. The chain links TRBV4-1 to TRBJ2-5; D is unresolved. The germline V gene has CDR1 MGHRA and CDR2 YSYEKL. The V end lost 0 bases, the J end lost 4 bases, and 6 bases lay between the germline ends. The CDR3 covers 13 residues. The CDR3 DNA reads as TGCGCCAGCAGCCAAGATCCAGGAGAGACCCAGTACTTC. Translating gives CASSQDPGETQYF.